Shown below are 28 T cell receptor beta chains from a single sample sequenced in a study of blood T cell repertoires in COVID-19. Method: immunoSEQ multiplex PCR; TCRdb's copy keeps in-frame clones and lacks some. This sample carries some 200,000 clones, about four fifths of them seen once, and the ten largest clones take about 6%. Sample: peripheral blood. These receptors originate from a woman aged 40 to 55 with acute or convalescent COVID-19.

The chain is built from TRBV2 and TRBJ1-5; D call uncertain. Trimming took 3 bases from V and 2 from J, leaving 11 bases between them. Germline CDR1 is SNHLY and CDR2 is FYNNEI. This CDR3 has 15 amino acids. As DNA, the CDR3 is TGTGCCAGCAGTGATAAGGTCCGGGGCAATCAGCCCCAGCATTTT. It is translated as CASSDKVRGNQPQHF.

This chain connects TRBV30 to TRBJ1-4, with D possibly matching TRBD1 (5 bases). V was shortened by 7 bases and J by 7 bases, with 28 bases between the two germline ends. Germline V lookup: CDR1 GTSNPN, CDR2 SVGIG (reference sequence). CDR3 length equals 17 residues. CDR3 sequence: CASTSDPERFQGEKLFF. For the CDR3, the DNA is TGTGCCTCCACCTCCGACCCGGAAAGGTTTCAGGGTGAAAAACTGTTTTTT.

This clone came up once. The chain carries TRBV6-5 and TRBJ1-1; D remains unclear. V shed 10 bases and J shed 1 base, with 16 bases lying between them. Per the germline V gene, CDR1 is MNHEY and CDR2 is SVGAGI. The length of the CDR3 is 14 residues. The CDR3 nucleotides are TGTGCCATCCAGCCACGGGGTCCGAACACTGAAGCTTTCTTT. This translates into CAIQPRGPNTEAFF.

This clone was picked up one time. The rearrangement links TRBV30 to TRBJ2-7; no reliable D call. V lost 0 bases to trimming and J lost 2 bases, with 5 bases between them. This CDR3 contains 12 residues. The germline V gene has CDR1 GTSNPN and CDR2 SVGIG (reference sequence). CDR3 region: CAWSVQAYEQYF. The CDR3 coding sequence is TGTGCCTGGAGTGTCCAGGCCTACGAGCAGTACTTC.

CDR3 sequence (DNA): TGTGCCAGCAGTTTTCTCGCAGGGGGCCGAAGCAATCAGCCCCAGCATTTT. It translates to CASSFLAGGRSNQPQHF. The chain links TRBV2 to TRBJ1-5; 8 bases align to TRBD1. The V gene's germline CDR1 is SNHLY and CDR2 FYNNEI. V lost 5 bases, J lost 1 base, and 10 bases stayed unmatched. The CDR3 consists of 17 residues.

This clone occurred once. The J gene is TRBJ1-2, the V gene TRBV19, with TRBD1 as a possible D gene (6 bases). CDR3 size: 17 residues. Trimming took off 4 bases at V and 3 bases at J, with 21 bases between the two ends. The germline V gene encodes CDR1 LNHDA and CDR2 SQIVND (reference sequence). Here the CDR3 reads CASSTPGKGVNDYGYTF. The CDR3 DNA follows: TGTGCCAGTAGTACCCCAGGGAAGGGGGTTAATGACTATGGCTACACCTTC.

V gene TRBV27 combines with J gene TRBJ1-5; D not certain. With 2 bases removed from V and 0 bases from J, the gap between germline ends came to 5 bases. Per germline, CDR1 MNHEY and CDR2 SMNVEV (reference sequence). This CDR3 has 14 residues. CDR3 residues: CASSLKSSNQPQHF. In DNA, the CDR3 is TGTGCCAGCAGTTTAAAGAGTAGCAATCAGCCCCAGCATTTT.

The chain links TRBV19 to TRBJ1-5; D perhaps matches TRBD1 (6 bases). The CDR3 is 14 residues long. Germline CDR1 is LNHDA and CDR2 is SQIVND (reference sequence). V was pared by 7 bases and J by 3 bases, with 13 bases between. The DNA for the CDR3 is TGTGCCAGTAATGGGGGCAGGAACAATCAGCCCCAGCATTTT. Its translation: CASNGGRNNQPQHF.

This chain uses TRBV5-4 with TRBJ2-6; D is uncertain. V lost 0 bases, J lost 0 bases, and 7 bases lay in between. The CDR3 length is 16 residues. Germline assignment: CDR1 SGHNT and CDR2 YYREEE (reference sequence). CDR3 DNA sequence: TGTGCCAGCAGCTTGGCCGGTAACTCTGGGGCCAACGTCCTGACTTTC. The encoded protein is CASSLAGNSGANVLTF.

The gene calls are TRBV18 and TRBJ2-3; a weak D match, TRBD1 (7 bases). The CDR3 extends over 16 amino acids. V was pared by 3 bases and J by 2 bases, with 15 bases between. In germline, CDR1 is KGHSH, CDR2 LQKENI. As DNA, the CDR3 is TGTGCCAGCTCACCTTTTTGGAGGGGGCTCACAGATACGCAGTATTTT. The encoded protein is CASSPFWRGLTDTQYF.

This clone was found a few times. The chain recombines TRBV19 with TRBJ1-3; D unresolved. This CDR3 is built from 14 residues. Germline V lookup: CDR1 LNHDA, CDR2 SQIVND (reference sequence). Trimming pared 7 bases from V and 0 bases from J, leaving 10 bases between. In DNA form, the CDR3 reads TGTGCCAGTAATCGGGATTTCTCTGGAAACACCATATATTTT. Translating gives CASNRDFSGNTIYF.

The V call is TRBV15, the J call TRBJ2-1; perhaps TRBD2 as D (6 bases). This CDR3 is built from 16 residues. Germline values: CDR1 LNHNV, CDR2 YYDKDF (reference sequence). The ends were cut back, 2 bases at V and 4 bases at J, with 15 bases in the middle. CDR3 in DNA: TGTGCCACCAGCAGAATCTTAGCGGAGCAGTACAATGAGCAGTTCTTC. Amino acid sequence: CATSRILAEQYNEQFF. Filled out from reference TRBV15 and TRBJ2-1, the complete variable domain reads DAMVIQNPRYQVTQFGKPVTLSCSQTLNHNVMYWYQQKSSQAPKLLFHYYDKDFNNEADTPDNFQSRRPNTSFCFLDIRSPGLGDTAMYLCATSRILAEQYNEQFFGPGTRLTVL.

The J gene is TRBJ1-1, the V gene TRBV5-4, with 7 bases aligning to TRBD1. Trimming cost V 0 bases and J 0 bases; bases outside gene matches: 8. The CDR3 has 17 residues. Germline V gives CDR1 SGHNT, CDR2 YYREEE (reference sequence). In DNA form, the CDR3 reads TGTGCCAGCAGCTTGGACCGGGACAGACGATTGAACACTGAAGCTTTCTTT. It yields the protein CASSLDRDRRLNTEAFF.

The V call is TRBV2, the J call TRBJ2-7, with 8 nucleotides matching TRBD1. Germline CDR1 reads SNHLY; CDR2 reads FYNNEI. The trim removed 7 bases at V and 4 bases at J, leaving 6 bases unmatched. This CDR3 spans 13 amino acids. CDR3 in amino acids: CASKTGVGYEQYF. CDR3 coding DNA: TGTGCCAGCAAGACAGGGGTTGGGTACGAGCAGTACTTC.

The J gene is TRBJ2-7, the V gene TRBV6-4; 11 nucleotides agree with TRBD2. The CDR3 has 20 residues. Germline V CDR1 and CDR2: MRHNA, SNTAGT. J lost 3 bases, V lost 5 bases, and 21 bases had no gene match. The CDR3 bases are TGTGCCAGCAGTCACTATGGGATCTTGCTTACTAGCGGGAGAAACTACGAGCAGTACTTC. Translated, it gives CASSHYGILLTSGRNYEQYF.

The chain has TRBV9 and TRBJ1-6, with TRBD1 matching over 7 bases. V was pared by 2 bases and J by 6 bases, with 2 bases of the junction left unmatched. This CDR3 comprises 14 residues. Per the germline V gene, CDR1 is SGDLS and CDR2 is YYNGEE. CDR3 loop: CASSVTGSNSPLHF. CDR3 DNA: TGTGCCAGCAGCGTGACAGGGAGTAATTCACCCCTCCACTTT.

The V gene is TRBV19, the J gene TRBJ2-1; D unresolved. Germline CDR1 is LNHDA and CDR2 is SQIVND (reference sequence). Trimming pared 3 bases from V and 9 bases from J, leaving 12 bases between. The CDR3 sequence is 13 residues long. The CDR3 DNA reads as TGTGCCAGTAGTATCGGAGCGCGAGGTGAGCAGTTCTTC. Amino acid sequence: CASSIGARGEQFF.

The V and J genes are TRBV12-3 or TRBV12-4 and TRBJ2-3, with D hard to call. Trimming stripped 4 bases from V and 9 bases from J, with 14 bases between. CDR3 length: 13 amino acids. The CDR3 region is CASSWFRLETQYF. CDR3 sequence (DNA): TGTGCCAGCAGTTGGTTCCGGCTGGAGACGCAGTATTTT.

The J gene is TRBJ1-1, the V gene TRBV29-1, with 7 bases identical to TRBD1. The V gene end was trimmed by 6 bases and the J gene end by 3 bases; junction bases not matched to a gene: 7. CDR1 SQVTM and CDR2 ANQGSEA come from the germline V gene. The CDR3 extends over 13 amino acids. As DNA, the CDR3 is TGCAGCGTGTCAGGGGGGTGGGACACTGAAGCTTTCTTT. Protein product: CSVSGGWDTEAFF.

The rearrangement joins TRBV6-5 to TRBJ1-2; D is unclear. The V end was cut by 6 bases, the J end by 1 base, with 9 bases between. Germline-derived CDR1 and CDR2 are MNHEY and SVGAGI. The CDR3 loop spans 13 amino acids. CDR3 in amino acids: CASRGSFNYGYTF. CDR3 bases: TGTGCCAGCAGGGGCAGCTTTAACTATGGCTACACCTTC.

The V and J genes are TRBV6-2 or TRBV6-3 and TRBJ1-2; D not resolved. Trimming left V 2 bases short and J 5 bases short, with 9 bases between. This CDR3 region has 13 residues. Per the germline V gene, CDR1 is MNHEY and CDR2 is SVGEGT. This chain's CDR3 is CASSYRRQYGYTF. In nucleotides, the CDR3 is TGTGCCAGCAGTTACAGGCGGCAGTATGGCTACACCTTC.

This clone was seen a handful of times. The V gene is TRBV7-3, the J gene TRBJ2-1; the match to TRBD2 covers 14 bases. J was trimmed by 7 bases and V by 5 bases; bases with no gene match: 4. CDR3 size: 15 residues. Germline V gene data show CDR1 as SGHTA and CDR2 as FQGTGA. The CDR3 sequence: CASSPGLAGGNEQFF. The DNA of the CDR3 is TGTGCCAGCAGCCCCGGACTAGCGGGGGGTAATGAGCAGTTCTTC.

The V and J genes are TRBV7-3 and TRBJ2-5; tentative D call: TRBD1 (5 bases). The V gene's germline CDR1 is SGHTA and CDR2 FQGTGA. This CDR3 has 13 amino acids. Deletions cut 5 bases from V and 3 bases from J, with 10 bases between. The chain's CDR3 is CASSPQGEETQYF. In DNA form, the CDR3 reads TGTGCCAGCAGCCCCCAGGGTGAAGAGACCCAGTACTTC.

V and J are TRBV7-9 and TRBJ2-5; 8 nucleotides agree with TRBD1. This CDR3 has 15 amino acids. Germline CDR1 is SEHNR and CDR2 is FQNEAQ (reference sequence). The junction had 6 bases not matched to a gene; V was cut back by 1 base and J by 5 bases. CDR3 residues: CASSLGPGGMETQYF. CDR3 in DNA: TGTGCCAGCAGCTTAGGTCCAGGGGGCATGGAGACCCAGTACTTC. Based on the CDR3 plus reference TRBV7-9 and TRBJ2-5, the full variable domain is DTGVSQNPRHKITKRGQNVTFRCDPISEHNRLYWYRQTLGQGPEFLTYFQNEAQLEKSRLLSDRFSAERPKGSFSTLEIQRTEQGDSAMYLCASSLGPGGMETQYFGPGTRLLVL.

CDR3 sequence reads: CASSQDTLGGEITYEQYF. CDR3 DNA: TGCGCCAGCAGCCAAGATACCCTAGGGGGAGAGATCACCTACGAGCAGTACTTC. The chain is built from TRBV4-1 and TRBJ2-7, with D tentatively TRBD1 (6 bases). CDR3 length equals 18 residues. Germline values: CDR1 MGHRA, CDR2 YSYEKL. V lost 0 bases, J lost 2 bases, and 20 bases lay in between.

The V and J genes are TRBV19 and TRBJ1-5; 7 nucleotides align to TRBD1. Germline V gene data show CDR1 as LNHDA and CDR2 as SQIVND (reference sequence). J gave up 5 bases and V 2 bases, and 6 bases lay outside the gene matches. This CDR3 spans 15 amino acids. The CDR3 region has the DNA TGTGCCAGTAGTATATCCAGACAGGGCCATCAGCCCCAGCATTTT. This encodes CASSISRQGHQPQHF.

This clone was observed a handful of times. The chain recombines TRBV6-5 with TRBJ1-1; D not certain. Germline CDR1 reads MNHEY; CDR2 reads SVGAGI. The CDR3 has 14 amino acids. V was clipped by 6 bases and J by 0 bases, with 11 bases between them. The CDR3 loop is CASSLYNMNTEAFF. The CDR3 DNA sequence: TGTGCCAGCAGCTTGTACAATATGAACACTGAAGCTTTCTTT.

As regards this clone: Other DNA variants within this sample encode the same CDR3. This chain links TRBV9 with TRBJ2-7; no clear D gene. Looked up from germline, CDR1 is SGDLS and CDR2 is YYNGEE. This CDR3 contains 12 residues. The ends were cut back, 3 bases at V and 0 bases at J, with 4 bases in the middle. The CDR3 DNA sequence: TGTGCCAGCAGCGGAGGCTCCTACGAGCAGTACTTC. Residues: CASSGGSYEQYF.